The 9 T cell receptor beta chains below all came from one sample that was sequenced in a study of blood T cell repertoires in COVID-19. Data came from immunoSEQ multiplex PCR; TCRdb stores just in-frame clones and leaves some out. This table has about 220,000 clones, 80% appearing once. The sequenced sample consisted of peripheral blood. Every receptor here comes from a woman aged 70-85 years with acute or convalescent COVID-19.

This chain uses TRBV7-2 with TRBJ2-5, with TRBD2 matching over 8 bases. The CDR3 consists of 15 residues. Germline CDR1 is SGHTA and CDR2 is FQGNSA. Unmatched junction bases numbered 5, after V lost 0 bases and J lost 5 bases. The CDR3: CASSLASGGGETQYF. Written as DNA, the CDR3 is TGTGCCAGCAGCTTAGCAAGCGGGGGAGGGGAGACCCAGTACTTC.

The chain links TRBV6-4 to TRBJ2-1; 7 bases are a match to TRBD2. With V trimmed by 2 bases and J by 7 bases, 8 bases remained unmatched. The CDR3 consists of 15 residues. Germline-derived CDR1 and CDR2 are MRHNA and SNTAGT. The CDR3 protein is CASSDQAGVKNEQFF. Here the CDR3 DNA reads TGTGCCAGCAGTGACCAGGCGGGGGTGAAGAATGAGCAGTTCTTC.

V usage is TRBV4-1 and J usage is TRBJ2-2; D possibly corresponds to TRBD2 (6 bases). The germline CDR1 and CDR2 sequences are MGHRA and YSYEKL. This CDR3 contains 15 residues. The V and J ends lost 2 bases and 2 bases respectively, with 9 bases between them. The CDR3 region is CASSQLGTNTGELFF. DNA of the CDR3: TGCGCCAGCAGCCAACTCGGGACTAACACCGGGGAGCTGTTTTTT.

The table lists this clone with a count of one. The rearrangement links TRBV18 to TRBJ2-7; no clear D. V was shortened by 5 bases and J by 7 bases, with 12 bases between the two germline ends. Germline-derived CDR1 and CDR2 are KGHSH and LQKENI. The CDR3 is 12 residues long. The CDR3 bases are TGTGCCAGCTCATCTTATGGCAGGGAGCAGTACTTC. It is translated as CASSSYGREQYF.

The chain carries TRBV2 and TRBJ1-3; TRBD1 might be the D (6 bases). The V gene lost 6 bases and the J gene lost 0 bases, with 9 bases spanning the gap. This CDR3 has 14 residues. CDR1 and CDR2 from the germline V gene are SNHLY and FYNNEI. DNA for the CDR3: TGTGCCAGCAGGACAGGTTCCTCTGGAAACACCATATATTTT. Amino acid sequence: CASRTGSSGNTIYF.

J is TRBJ2-2 and V is TRBV6-6; TRBD2 matches at 10 bases. CDR3 length: 19 amino acids. V gave up 5 bases and J gave up 4 bases; unmatched junction bases: 16. Germline V CDR1 and CDR2: MNHNY, SVGAGI (reference sequence). CDR3 in DNA: TGTGCCAGCAGTCCCGAGGGGCTAGCGGGGGTCCCCACCACCGGGGAGCTGTTTTTT. Residues: CASSPEGLAGVPTTGELFF.

The CDR3 nucleotides read TGTGCCAGCATCTCCCGGGGTAACTATGGCTACACCTTC. Amino acids: CASISRGNYGYTF. V gene TRBV12-3 or TRBV12-4 combines with J gene TRBJ1-2, with unresolved D. The V gene lost 7 bases and the J gene lost 1 base, with 10 bases spanning the gap. This CDR3 is 13 amino acids long.

This chain links TRBV10-3 with TRBJ2-2; D possibly corresponds to TRBD2 (6 bases). Trimming cost V 4 bases and J 5 bases, with 17 bases left between them. CDR1 and CDR2 (germline): ENHRY, SYGVKD. This CDR3 is 16 amino acids long. CDR3 protein: CAISGGAGHRTGELFF. The DNA for the CDR3 is TGTGCCATCAGTGGAGGGGCGGGGCACCGGACCGGGGAGCTGTTTTTT.

This sequence joins TRBV5-8 and TRBJ2-2; a possible D gene is TRBD1 (5 bases). V lost 5 bases and J 5 bases, leaving 10 bases between the germline ends. The CDR3 runs to 13 residues. Germline CDR1 reads SGHTS; CDR2 reads YDEGEE. CDR3 nucleotides: TGTGCCAGCAGACAGAGACAGACCGGGGAGCTGTTTTTT. Its protein is CASRQRQTGELFF.